The clone carrying this T cell receptor (beta chain) was observed a few times. Its target is not known. The sample originates from a study of CD8+CD57+ T cells in acquired aplastic anemia. Germline values: CDR1 SGHRS, CDR2 YFSETQ. CDR3 length: 14 residues. With 3 bases removed from V and 2 bases from J, the gap between germline ends came to 10 bases. CDR3 and TCR beta VDJ profiling relied on genomic DNA as the template. TCRdb fed the reads into MiXCR, producing one record per CDR3 protein. The sample consists of some 220,000 distinct CDR3 sequences, almost 35% of them appearing once. Findings and limits, study-wide: Patients and controls shared some 30 CD8+ CDR3 sequences, highly expressed in patients.

J is TRBJ2-3 and V is TRBV5-1; TRBD1 is a possible D gene (6 bases). This sequence was found in a human donor in good health, serving as a control. The sample taken for sequencing was sorted CD4+, CD8+, or CD8+CD57+ T cells (not recorded which) from PBMCs. CDR3 residues: CASSWGHPTDTQYF. DNA of the CDR3: TGCGCCAGCAGCTGGGGGCACCCCACAGATACGCAGTATTTT.